This T cell receptor (beta chain) was profiled in a study of blood T cells in healthy people across ages. This clonotype was seen more than once but under ten times. A sample-barcoded 5' primer and a J-beta primer mix were used in a second PCR of roughly 6 to 12 cycles. Every single cDNA molecule received a tag from a template-switch adaptor with 12 random nucleotides. TCRdb passed the 5' RACE reads through MiXCR, listing each CDR3 protein once. The sample has 550,000 to 650,000 distinct CDR3 sequences; about 30% are singletons. Each sample used at least 6 million PBMCs. This CDR3 has 15 amino acids. The V gene's germline CDR1 is SNHLY and CDR2 FYNNEI. V was clipped by 6 bases and J by 4 bases, with 17 bases between them.

The source of this sequence is a woman older than 75 in good health. The chain employs TRBV2 and TRBJ2-3, with D perhaps given as TRBD1 or TRBD2 (5 bases each). The sequenced material came from blood. This chain's CDR3 is CASRRGSERADTQYF. The CDR3 DNA is TGTGCCAGCAGGAGGGGTAGCGAGAGAGCAGATACGCAGTATTTT.